This T cell receptor beta chain was obtained from a study of T cells in Graves' hyperthyroidism and ophthalmopathy. Regions amplified from RNA transcripts were the TCR beta CDR3 regions. The primer set for the first-round RT-PCR of the TCR CDR3 was HTBI. TCRdb re-derived calls from the multiplex PCR reads in MiXCR, one entry per CDR3 protein. Here the sample spans approximately 600,000 distinct CDR3 sequences, around 20% being singletons. Fresh peripheral blood, roughly 10 ml of it, supplied the PBMCs. Study results and caveats: Most expanded thyroid clonotypes above 0.001 also appeared in blood. Ophthalmopathy cases were set apart from stable hyperthyroidism by a 13 V-J model. It was a median roughly 6.5 months before onset that the model predicted ophthalmopathy.

V shed 4 bases and J 5 bases; nucleotides not matched to a gene: 10. This CDR3 is 18 amino acids long. Germline assignment: CDR1 GTSNPN and CDR2 SVGIG (reference sequence). As regards this clonotype: Its target is unknown.

This rearrangement joins TRBV30 to TRBJ2-2, with 16 bases aligning to TRBD2. Sequences were obtained from blood. This TCR was recovered from a man aged 25-45 years with Graves' ophthalmopathy. The DNA of the CDR3 is TGTGCCTGGAAACCGACAGCGGGACTAGCGGGAGGGACCGGGGAGCTGTTTTTT. It encodes CAWKPTAGLAGGTGELFF.